The 17 T cell receptor beta chains below come from one sample, sequenced in a study of metastatic and nonmetastatic thyroid tumors. TCRdb re-called the PCR reads via MiXCR. In the table there are about 92,000 clones, under 15% of which are singletons. There were no patients who had received any treatment before thyroid surgery. The sequenced material came from blood. These receptors were collected from a female donor with papillary thyroid cancer or a benign thyroid nodule (not recorded which). Some clones in this sample may be carry-over from other donors' samples.

This clone was found many times. The chain carries TRBV6-7 and TRBJ1-2; tentatively, D is TRBD1 (6 bases). TRBV6-7 is assigned to the ORF class and has an uncertain function. The CDR3 covers 15 residues. V was shortened by 4 bases and J by 3 bases, with 15 bases between the two germline ends. The CDR3 reads CASSLGGWRDYGYTF. For the CDR3, the DNA is TGTGCCAGCAGTTTAGGGGGATGGAGGGACTATGGCTACACCTTC.

This clone was recorded at least ten times. This chain links TRBV7-6 with TRBJ2-3, with 12 bases that match TRBD2. In germline, CDR1 is SGHVS, CDR2 FNYEAQ. The V segment lost 5 bases and the J segment 2 bases; nucleotides outside the gene matches: 8. This CDR3 has 17 residues. The CDR3 protein is CASSAETSGGDTDTQYF. In DNA form, the CDR3 reads TGTGCCAGCAGCGCCGAGACTAGCGGGGGAGACACAGATACGCAGTATTTT.

There are a few counts of this clone. One end of the junction varies from germline; a read error may be responsible. CDR3 nucleotide sequence: TGTGTCAGCATCCACGGAGGTGAGCAGTTCTTC. It is translated as CVSIHGGEQFF. The chain recombines TRBV6-5 with TRBJ2-1; a possible D gene is TRBD2 (5 bases). The germline V gene encodes CDR1 MNHEY and CDR2 SVGAGI. The CDR3 runs 11 residues.

This clone was counted at least ten times. J is TRBJ2-3 and V is TRBV7-6; TRBD2 matches 11 bases. Trimming cost V 5 bases and J 2 bases; bases outside gene matches: 3. Germline V gives CDR1 SGHVS, CDR2 FNYEAQ. This CDR3 has 15 residues. CDR3 sequence (DNA): TGTGCCAGCAGCGTTAGCGGGGGGGCCACAGATACGCAGTATTTT. Translating gives CASSVSGGATDTQYF.

This clone was recorded many times. The rearrangement uses TRBV5-1 and TRBJ2-5, with no clear D. V lost 0 bases and J lost 3, with 9 bases in between. The CDR3 is 14 residues long. The germline CDR1 and CDR2 sequences are SGHRS and YFSETQ. CDR3 region: CASSLVSSEETQYF. The CDR3 nucleotides read TGCGCCAGCAGCTTGGTTTCCAGCGAAGAGACCCAGTACTTC.

Comment on this clone: A much bigger clone sits one base away, suggesting this may be a read error. DNA of the CDR3: TGTGCCAGCAGTGCCCAGGACAGGGTAAGAGAGCAGTACTTC. It is translated as CASSAQDRVREQYF. This rearrangement joins TRBV28 to TRBJ2-7; 8 nucleotides align to TRBD1. Germline V gene sequence: CDR1 MDHEN, CDR2 SYDVKM. The J segment lost 7 bases and the V segment lost 5 bases, leaving 10 bases of the junction unmatched. The CDR3 totals 14 residues.

In regard to this clone: This could be a read error, since a much larger clone is one nucleotide away. This chain joins TRBV5-8 and TRBJ1-2; D is possibly TRBD1 (5 bases). The V gene's germline CDR1 is SGHTS and CDR2 YDEGEE. Trimming cost V 9 bases and J 5 bases, with 14 bases left between them. This CDR3 is 12 amino acids long. As DNA, the CDR3 is TGTGCCATCGGTCTTGGGGGGTATGGCTACACCTTC. Translated: CAIGLGGYGYTF.

This clone was detected many times. CDR3 sequence reads: CASSLYGVSYEQYF. The CDR3 DNA reads as TGTGCCAGCAGCTTGTACGGGGTCTCCTACGAGCAGTACTTC. The J gene is TRBJ2-7, the V gene TRBV5-6, with D tentatively TRBD2 (5 bases). Germline V CDR1 and CDR2: SGHDT, YYEEEE. Trimming pared 1 base from V and 0 bases from J, leaving 8 bases between. This CDR3 is built from 14 residues. The variable domain in full, with the rest retrieved from reference TRBV5-6 and TRBJ2-7, is DAGVTQSPTHLIKTRGQQVTLRCSPKSGHDTVSWYQQALGQGPQFIFQYYEEEERQRGNFPDRFSGHQFPNYSSELNVNALLLGDSALYLCASSLYGVSYEQYFGPGTRLTVT.

The CDR3 sequence: CATRADRALGETQYF. For the CDR3, the DNA is TGTGCCACCCGGGCAGACAGGGCCTTAGGAGAGACCCAGTACTTC. The chain links TRBV7-9 to TRBJ2-5; the match to TRBD1 covers 7 bases. The CDR3 has 15 residues. Trimming took 10 bases from V and 4 from J; bases not matched to a gene: 15. CDR1 is SEHNR and CDR2 is FQNEAQ in the germline V gene (reference sequence).

The rearrangement uses TRBV7-8 and TRBJ2-7; 10 positions agree with TRBD1. Germline lookup yields CDR1 SGHVS and CDR2 FQNEAQ. CDR3 length: 16 amino acids. The ends lost 0 bases at V and 3 bases at J; junction bases unmatched: 5. CDR3 DNA: TGTGCCAGCAGCTTAGCGGGGGGGACAGGGGTCTACGAGCAGTACTTC. It codes for CASSLAGGTGVYEQYF.

Regarding this clone: A clone one base away is much larger, so this may be a read error. The V call is TRBV6-2 or TRBV6-3, the J call TRBJ2-5, with 11 bases identical to TRBD2. J gave up 0 bases and V 7 bases, and 7 bases lay outside the gene matches. The germline CDR1 and CDR2 sequences are MNHEY and SVGEGT. This CDR3 region has 16 residues. CDR3 in amino acids: CASTKGLAGYQETQYF. Written as DNA, the CDR3 is TGTGCCAGCACCAAAGGACTAGCGGGTTACCAAGAGACCCAGTACTTC.

This clone appeared a few times. Being one base from a much bigger clone, this may be a read error. This chain joins TRBV5-1 and TRBJ2-7, with a tentative D call TRBD1 (6 bases). V dropped 4 bases and J dropped 3 bases, with 11 bases sitting between them. The CDR3 has 13 residues. Germline V lookup: CDR1 SGHRS, CDR2 YFSETQ. The DNA of the CDR3 is TGCGCCAGCAGCCCAGGGACATTCTACGAGCAGTACTTC. This sequence encodes CASSPGTFYEQYF.

This clone was recorded at least ten times. The sample holds other DNA sequences that translate to the same CDR3. This CDR3 reads CSVQGEGYEQYF. CDR3 DNA sequence: TGCAGCGTTCAGGGGGAGGGCTACGAGCAGTACTTC. The genes are TRBV29-1 and TRBJ2-7, with D perhaps being TRBD1 or TRBD2 (7 bases each). There are 12 residues in the CDR3. The germline V gene has CDR1 SQVTM and CDR2 ANQGSEA. V was clipped by 5 bases and J by 3 bases, with 11 bases between them.

This clone came up many times. V gene TRBV27 combines with J gene TRBJ2-5; D ambiguous. CDR3 length equals 16 residues. CDR1 MNHEY and CDR2 SMNVEV come from the germline V gene (reference sequence). V was shortened by 4 bases and J by 5 bases, with 20 bases between the two germline ends. CDR3 in amino acids: CASSSGRLYGQETQYF. For the CDR3, the DNA is TGTGCCAGCAGTTCTGGTCGACTGTATGGGCAGGAGACCCAGTACTTC.

This clone showed up many times. The genes are TRBV7-6 and TRBJ1-6, with 7 bases identical to TRBD1. Trimming cost V 5 bases and J 7 bases; bases outside gene matches: 8. Germline CDR1 reads SGHVS; CDR2 reads FNYEAQ. This CDR3 comprises 15 residues. The CDR3 DNA follows: TGTGCCAGCAGCAGGGGACAAGGGGGCAATTCACCCCTCCACTTT. As protein: CASSRGQGGNSPLHF.

For this clone: A much larger clone differs from this one at a single base, so this may be a read error. The CDR3 DNA sequence: TGTGCCAGTAGTACAACCCAGGGCGGCAATCAGCCCCAGCATTTT. It encodes CASSTTQGGNQPQHF. The chain is built from TRBV19 and TRBJ1-5; D possibly corresponds to TRBD1 (5 bases). The CDR3 has 15 amino acids. Germline CDR1 and CDR2: LNHDA and SQIVND (reference sequence). The V and J ends lost 4 bases and 2 bases respectively, with 12 bases between them.

Concerning this clone: One base away lies a much larger clone, so this may be a sequencing read error. V usage is TRBV14 and J usage is TRBJ1-3; D call uncertain. Per the germline V gene, CDR1 is SGHDN and CDR2 is FVKESK. V lost 4 bases, J lost 0 bases, and 10 bases lay in between. CDR3 length equals 15 residues. CDR3 residues: CASSRPGSSGNTIYF. The CDR3 coding sequence is TGTGCCAGCAGCCGGCCCGGGTCCTCTGGAAACACCATATATTTT.